The following is a T cell receptor (beta chain) sequence with its context. Version v3.0 of the immunoSEQ assay ran at survey level. Clones were sequenced by immunoSEQ multiplex PCR, and TCRdb holds only the in-frame ones, with some missing. The table has about 27,000 clones, 60% to 85% seen once. Trimming cost V 5 bases and J 8 bases, with 18 bases left between them. Germline CDR1 and CDR2: MNHEY and SVGAGI. The CDR3 covers 14 residues. This record belongs to a study of long-term antiretroviral therapy in people with HIV. The chain couples TRBV6-5 to TRBJ1-2; no firm D call. This clonotype originated in a man aged 25 to 40 with HIV. Sequences were derived from unsorted PBMCs, sampled 2.1 years after starting antiretroviral therapy. In DNA, the CDR3 is TGTGCCAGCAGTCCTCCGGGAACCCTGGGCGGCTACACCTTC. Its translation: CASSPPGTLGGYTF.